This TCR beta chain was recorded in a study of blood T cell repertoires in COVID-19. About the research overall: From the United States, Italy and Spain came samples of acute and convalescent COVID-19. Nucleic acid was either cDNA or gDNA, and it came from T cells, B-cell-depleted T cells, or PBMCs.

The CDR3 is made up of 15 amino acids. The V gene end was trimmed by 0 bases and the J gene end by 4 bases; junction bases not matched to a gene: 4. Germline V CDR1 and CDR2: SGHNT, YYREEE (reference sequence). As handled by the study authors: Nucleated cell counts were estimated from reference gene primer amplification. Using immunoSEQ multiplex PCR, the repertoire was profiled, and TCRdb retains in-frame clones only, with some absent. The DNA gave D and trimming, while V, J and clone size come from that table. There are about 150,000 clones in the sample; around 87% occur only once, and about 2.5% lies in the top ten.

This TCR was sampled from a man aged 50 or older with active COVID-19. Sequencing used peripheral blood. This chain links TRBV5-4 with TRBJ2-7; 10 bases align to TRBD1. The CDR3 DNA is TGTGCCAGCAGCTTGGGGACAGGGGGTGATTACGAGCAGTACTTC. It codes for CASSLGTGGDYEQYF. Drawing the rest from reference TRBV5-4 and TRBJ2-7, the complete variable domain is ETGVTQSPTHLIKTRGQQVTLRCSSQSGHNTVSWYQQALGQGPQFIFQYYREEENGRGNFPPRFSGLQFPNYSSELNVNALELDDSALYLCASSLGTGGDYEQYFGPGTRLTVT.